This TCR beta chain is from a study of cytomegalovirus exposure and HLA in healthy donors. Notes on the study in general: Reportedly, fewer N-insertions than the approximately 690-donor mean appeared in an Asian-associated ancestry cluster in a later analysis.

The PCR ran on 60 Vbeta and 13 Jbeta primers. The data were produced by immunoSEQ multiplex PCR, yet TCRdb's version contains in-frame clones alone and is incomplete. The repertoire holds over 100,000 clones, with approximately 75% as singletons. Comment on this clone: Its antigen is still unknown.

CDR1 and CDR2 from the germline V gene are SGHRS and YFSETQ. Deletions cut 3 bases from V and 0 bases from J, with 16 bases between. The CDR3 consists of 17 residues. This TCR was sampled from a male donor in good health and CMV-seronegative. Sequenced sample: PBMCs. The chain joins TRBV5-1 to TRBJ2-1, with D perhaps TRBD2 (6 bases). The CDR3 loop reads CASSSGVAVTSYNEQFF. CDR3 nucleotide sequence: TGCGCCAGCAGCTCGGGGGTAGCGGTGACCTCCTACAATGAGCAGTTCTTC.